In this sample, the clone carrying this T cell receptor (beta chain) turned up a few times. The germline V gene has CDR1 MNHEY and CDR2 SVGAGI. Trimming left V 5 bases short and J 0 bases short, with 5 bases between. This CDR3 is 13 amino acids long. Clones were read by immunoSEQ multiplex PCR, and TCRdb kept only the in-frame ones, dropping some. The data show about 210,000 clones, with approximately 75% seen just once and about 10% held by the top ten. This record belongs to a study of blood T cell repertoires in COVID-19. Study-level information: The analysed material was cDNA or gDNA that came from T cells, B-cell-depleted T cells, or PBMCs.

The cohort comprised adults aged 18 to 89 years residing in under 25 US areas. This TCR derives from a man aged 40-50 years who had recovered from COVID-19. The chain carries TRBV6-5 and TRBJ1-5; D gene ambiguous. The sequenced sample was PBMCs or T cells enriched from blood (not recorded which). The CDR3 loop is CASSRASNQPQHF. As DNA, the CDR3 is TGTGCCAGCAGTCGAGCTAGCAATCAGCCCCAGCATTTT.